The T cell receptor beta chain under discussion was sequenced for a study of blood T cell repertoires in COVID-19. Study background: Specimens from acute and convalescent COVID-19 originated in the United States, Italy and Spain. From T cells, B-cell-depleted T cells, or PBMCs came the material, which was cDNA or gDNA.

The CDR3 loop spans 18 amino acids. From germline, CDR1 is SGHAT and CDR2 FQNNGV. The ends lost 1 base at V and 0 bases at J; junction bases unmatched: 5. Original methodology: Estimated nucleated cell counts came from reference gene primer amplification. TCRdb's copy holds only in-frame clones and misses some; the assay was immunoSEQ multiplex PCR. V, J and clone size are those of that table, while D and trimming were read from the DNA. Of tens of thousands of clones in the sample, around 76% were seen once. The clonotype was recovered from a man in his sixties or seventies with active or convalescent COVID-19. Sequencing used peripheral blood. The chain uses TRBV11-2 and TRBJ1-4; TRBD1 matches at 10 bases. In nucleotides, the CDR3 is TGTGCCAGCAGCTTAGTAAGGGGACAGGGGACAACTAATGAAAAACTGTTTTTT. It specifies CASSLVRGQGTTNEKLFF.